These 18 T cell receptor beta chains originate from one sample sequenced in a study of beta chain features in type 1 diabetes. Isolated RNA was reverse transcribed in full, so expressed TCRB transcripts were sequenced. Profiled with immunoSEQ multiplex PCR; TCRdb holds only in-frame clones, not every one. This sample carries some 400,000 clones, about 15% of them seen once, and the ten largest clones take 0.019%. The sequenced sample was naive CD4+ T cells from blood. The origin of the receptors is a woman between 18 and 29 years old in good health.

In DNA form, the CDR3 reads TGTGCCTGGAGTTACCTCCTAGCGGGAGGGCCCCGAGAGCAGTTCTTC. Translating gives CAWSYLLAGGPREQFF. The chain employs TRBV30 and TRBJ2-1; TRBD2 matches 12 bases. CDR1 is GTSNPN and CDR2 is SVGIG in the germline V gene (reference sequence). The junction had 12 bases not matched to a gene; V was cut back by 2 bases and J by 10 bases. CDR3 size: 16 residues.

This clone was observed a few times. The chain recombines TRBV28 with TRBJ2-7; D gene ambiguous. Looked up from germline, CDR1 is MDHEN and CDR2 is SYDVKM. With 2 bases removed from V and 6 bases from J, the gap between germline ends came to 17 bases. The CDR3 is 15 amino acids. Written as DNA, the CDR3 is TGTGCCAGCAGTTTAGGAGTCTTCCCTCCTGGCGAGCAGTACTTC. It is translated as CASSLGVFPPGEQYF. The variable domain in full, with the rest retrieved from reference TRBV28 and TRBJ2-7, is DVKVTQSSRYLVKRTGEKVFLECVQDMDHENMFWYRQDPGLGLRLIYFSYDVKMKEKGDIPEGYSVSREKKERFSLILESASTNQTSMYLCASSLGVFPPGEQYFGPGTRLTVT.

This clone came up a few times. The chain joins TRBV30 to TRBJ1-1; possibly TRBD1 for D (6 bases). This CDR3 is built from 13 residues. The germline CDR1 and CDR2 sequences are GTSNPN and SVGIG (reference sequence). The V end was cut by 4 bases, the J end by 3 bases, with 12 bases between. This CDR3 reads CAWKSDSYTEAFF. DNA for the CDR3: TGTGCCTGGAAATCGGACAGCTACACTGAAGCTTTCTTT.

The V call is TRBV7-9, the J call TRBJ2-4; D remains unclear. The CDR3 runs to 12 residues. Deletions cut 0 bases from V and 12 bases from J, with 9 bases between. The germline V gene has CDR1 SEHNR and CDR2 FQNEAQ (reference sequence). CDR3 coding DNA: TGTGCCAGCAGCTTAGCGGCCTCTGATCAGTACTTC. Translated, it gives CASSLAASDQYF.

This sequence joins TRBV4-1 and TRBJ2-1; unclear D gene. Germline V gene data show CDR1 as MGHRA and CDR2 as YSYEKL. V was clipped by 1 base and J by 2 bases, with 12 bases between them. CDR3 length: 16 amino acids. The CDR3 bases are TGCGCCAGCAGCCAAGCCTGGGCAGCAACCTACAATGAGCAGTTCTTC. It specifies CASSQAWAATYNEQFF.

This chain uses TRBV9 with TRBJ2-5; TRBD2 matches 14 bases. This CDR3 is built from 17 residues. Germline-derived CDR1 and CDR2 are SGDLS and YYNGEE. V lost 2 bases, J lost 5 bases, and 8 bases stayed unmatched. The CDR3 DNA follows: TGTGCCAGCAGCGTGACTAGCGGGAGGGCCGTAGGGGAGACCCAGTACTTC. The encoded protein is CASSVTSGRAVGETQYF.

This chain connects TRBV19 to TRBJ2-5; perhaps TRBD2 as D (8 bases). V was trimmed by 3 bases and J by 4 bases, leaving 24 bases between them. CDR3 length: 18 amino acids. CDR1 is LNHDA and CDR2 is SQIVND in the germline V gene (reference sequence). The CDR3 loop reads CASSMGQWIAGTGETQYF. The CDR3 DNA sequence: TGTGCCAGTAGTATGGGACAGTGGATAGCGGGAACGGGAGAGACCCAGTACTTC.

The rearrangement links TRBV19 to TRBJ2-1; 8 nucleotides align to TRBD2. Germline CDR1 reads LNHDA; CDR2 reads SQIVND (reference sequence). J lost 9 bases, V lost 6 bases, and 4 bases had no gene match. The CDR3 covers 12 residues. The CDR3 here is CASSGRAIEQFF. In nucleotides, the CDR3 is TGTGCCAGTAGCGGGAGGGCCATTGAGCAGTTCTTC.

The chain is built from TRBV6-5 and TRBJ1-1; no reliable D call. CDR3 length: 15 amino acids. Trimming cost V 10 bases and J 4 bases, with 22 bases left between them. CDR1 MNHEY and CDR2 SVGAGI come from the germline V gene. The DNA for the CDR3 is TGTGCCACCTCAGGTTGGTCGTTCAGTGGCACTGAAGCTTTCTTT. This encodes CATSGWSFSGTEAFF.

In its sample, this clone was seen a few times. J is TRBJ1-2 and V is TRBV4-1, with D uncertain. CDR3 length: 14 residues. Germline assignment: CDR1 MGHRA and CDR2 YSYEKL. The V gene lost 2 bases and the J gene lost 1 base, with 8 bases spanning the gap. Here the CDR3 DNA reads TGCGCCAGCAGCCAAAGTGGACTTAACTATGGCTACACCTTC. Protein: CASSQSGLNYGYTF.

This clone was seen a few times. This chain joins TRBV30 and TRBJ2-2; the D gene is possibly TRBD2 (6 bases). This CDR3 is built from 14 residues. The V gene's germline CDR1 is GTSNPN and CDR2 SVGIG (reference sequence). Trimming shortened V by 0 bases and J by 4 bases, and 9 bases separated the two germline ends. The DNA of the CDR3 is TGTGCCTGGAGTGTAGGAGGGAGCACCGGGGAGCTGTTTTTT. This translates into CAWSVGGSTGELFF.

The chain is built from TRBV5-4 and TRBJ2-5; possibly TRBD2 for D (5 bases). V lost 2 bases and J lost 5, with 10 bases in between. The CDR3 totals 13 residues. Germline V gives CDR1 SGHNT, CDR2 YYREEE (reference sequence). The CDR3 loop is CASSLGGWETQYF. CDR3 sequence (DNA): TGTGCCAGCAGCTTAGGAGGATGGGAGACCCAGTACTTC.

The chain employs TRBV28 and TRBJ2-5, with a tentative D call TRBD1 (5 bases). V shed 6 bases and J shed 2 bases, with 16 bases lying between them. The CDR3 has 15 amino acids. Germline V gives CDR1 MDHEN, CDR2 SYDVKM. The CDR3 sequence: CASSQSGLGQETQYF. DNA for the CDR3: TGTGCCAGCAGCCAATCAGGGCTCGGACAAGAGACCCAGTACTTC.

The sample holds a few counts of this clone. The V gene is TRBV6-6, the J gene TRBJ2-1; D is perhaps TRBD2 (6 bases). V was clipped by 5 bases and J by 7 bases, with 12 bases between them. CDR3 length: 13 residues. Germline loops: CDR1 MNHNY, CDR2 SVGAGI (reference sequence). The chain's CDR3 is CASSRLETNEQFF. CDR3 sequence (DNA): TGTGCCAGCAGTCGACTAGAAACGAATGAGCAGTTCTTC.

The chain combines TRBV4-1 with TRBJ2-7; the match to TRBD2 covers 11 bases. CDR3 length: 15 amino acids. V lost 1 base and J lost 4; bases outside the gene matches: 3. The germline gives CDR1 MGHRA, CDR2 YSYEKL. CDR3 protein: CASSQGLAGKYEQYF. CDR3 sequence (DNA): TGCGCCAGCAGCCAAGGACTAGCGGGGAAATACGAGCAGTACTTC.

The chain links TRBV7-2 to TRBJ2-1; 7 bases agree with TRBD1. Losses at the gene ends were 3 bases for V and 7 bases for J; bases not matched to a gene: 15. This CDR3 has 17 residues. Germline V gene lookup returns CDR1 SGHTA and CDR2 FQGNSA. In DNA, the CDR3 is TGTGCCAGCAGCTTCCCCGAGAGGGGGCGGACGGGGAATGAGCAGTTCTTC. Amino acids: CASSFPERGRTGNEQFF. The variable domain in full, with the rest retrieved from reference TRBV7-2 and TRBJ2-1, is GAGVSQSPSNKVTEKGKDVELRCDPISGHTALYWYRQSLGQGLEFLIYFQGNSAPDKSGLPSDRFSAERTGGSVSTLTIQRTQQEDSAVYLCASSFPERGRTGNEQFFGPGTRLTVL.

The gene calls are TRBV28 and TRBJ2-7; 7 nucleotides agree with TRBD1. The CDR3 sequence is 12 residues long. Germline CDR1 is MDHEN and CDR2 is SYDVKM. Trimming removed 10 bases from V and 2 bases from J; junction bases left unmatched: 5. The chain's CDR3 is CAIGTATYEQYF. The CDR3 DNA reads TGTGCCATCGGGACAGCAACCTACGAGCAGTACTTC.

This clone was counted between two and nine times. The CDR3 DNA reads TGTGCCAGCAGCCGGGGACAGGCCGCCTACGAGCAGTACTTC. Translation gives CASSRGQAAYEQYF. The chain carries TRBV6-5 and TRBJ2-7, with 8 bases aligning to TRBD1. This CDR3 comprises 14 residues. Germline CDR1 is MNHEY and CDR2 is SVGAGI. The V gene end was trimmed by 6 bases and the J gene end by 2 bases; junction bases not matched to a gene: 6.